This TCR beta chain came from a study of OX40 agonist ivuxolimab in advanced cancers. CDR1 is MNHNY, CDR2 SVGAGI, per germline (reference sequence). V shed 6 bases and J 6 bases; nucleotides not matched to a gene: 10. CDR3 length equals 15 residues. Assay: immunoSEQ multiplex PCR; the TCRdb copy retains only in-frame clones and omits some. The sample lists under 80,000 clones; 85% were seen once. Specimen: CD4+ or CD8+ T cells sorted from blood, collected in a trial of the OX40 agonist ivuxolimab. J is TRBJ2-7 and V is TRBV6-6; 11 bases map to TRBD2. The clonotype originates from an adult with an advanced solid tumor such as melanoma, head and neck, liver or kidney cancer. As DNA, the CDR3 is TGTGCCAGCAGCCCCCCCCAACTAGCGGGGGCCGAGCAGTACTTC. Its protein product is CASSPPQLAGAEQYF.